The 27 T cell receptor beta chains presented below share a single source sample, sequenced in a study of post-analysis software for immune sequencing data. The antigens these receptors bind are not known. Study-wide results and limits: There were about 5 TRBV segments more frequent in patients than controls, and TRBV5-6, TRBV5-1 and TRBV20-1 were among them.

Built from TCR beta cDNA, the libraries had unique molecular identifiers in them. MiXCR, applied by TCRdb to the PCR reads, yields one record per CDR3 protein. The sample includes 600,000 to 700,000 distinct CDR3 sequences, more than 50% seen only once; the top ten take 11%. Sequences were obtained from blood. The receptor source for this set is a girl aged 2-10 years with multiple sclerosis.

In nucleotides, the CDR3 is TGTGCCAGCAGAAGACTAGAGGATCACACAGATACGCAGTATTTT. Its translation: CASRRLEDHTDTQYF. The chain uses TRBV6-5 and TRBJ2-3, with a possible D match to TRBD2 (6 bases). With 6 bases removed from V and 2 bases from J, the gap between germline ends came to 15 bases. The germline gives CDR1 MNHEY, CDR2 SVGAGI. The CDR3 runs to 15 residues.

Comments on this clonotype: The junction differs from germline at one of its ends, possibly a read error. The V call is TRBV5-6, the J call TRBJ2-5; 10 positions match TRBD1. The length of the CDR3 is 15 residues. Germline V gene lookup returns CDR1 SGHDT and CDR2 YYEEEE. The CDR3 spells CASSLPWTGGETQYF. CDR3 nucleotides: TGTGCCAGTAGCTTGCCTTGGACAGGGGGGGAGACCCAGTACTTC.

The rearrangement links TRBV6-6 to TRBJ2-2; 8 bases match TRBD1. With 4 bases clipped from V and 4 bases from J, the junction kept 5 bases outside the gene matches. There are 15 residues in the CDR3. Per the germline V gene, CDR1 is MNHNY and CDR2 is SVGAGI (reference sequence). In DNA, the CDR3 is TGTGCCAGCAGTTCCCGACAGGGGTCCACCGGGGAGCTGTTTTTT. Protein sequence: CASSSRQGSTGELFF.

The V and J genes are TRBV24-1 and TRBJ2-1; 7 bases match TRBD1. The V and J ends lost 11 bases and 0 bases, in that order; junction bases with no gene match: 6. CDR1 and CDR2 (germline): KGHDR, SFDVKD. This CDR3 spans 14 amino acids. The CDR3 coding sequence is TGTGCCATCATAGGGGACAGCTCCTACAATGAGCAGTTCTTC. This encodes CAIIGDSSYNEQFF.

The genes are TRBV6-1 and TRBJ2-1; 8 nucleotides line up with TRBD1. Trimming removed 6 bases from V and 0 bases from J; junction bases left unmatched: 19. This CDR3 is 20 amino acids long. CDR1 and CDR2 (germline): MNHNS, SASEGT. Here the CDR3 DNA reads TGTGCCAGCAGCCCCTCCAGGGACAGGATTGCTGCAAGCTCCTACAATGAGCAGTTCTTC. Amino acid sequence: CASSPSRDRIAASSYNEQFF.

This clonotype was counted a few times. The chain couples TRBV4-2 to TRBJ2-1, with D uncertain. Germline V gene sequence: CDR1 LGHNA, CDR2 YNFKEQ. With 5 bases removed from V and 4 bases from J, the gap between germline ends came to 9 bases. CDR3 length: 13 amino acids. Here the CDR3 reads CASSSSVYNEQFF. The CDR3 DNA is TGTGCCAGCAGCTCGAGCGTTTACAATGAGCAGTTCTTC.

This chain joins TRBV6-5 and TRBJ1-2, with D uncertain. V was shortened by 0 bases and J by 2 bases, with 7 bases between the two germline ends. CDR3 length: 14 residues. Germline CDR1 is MNHEY and CDR2 is SVGAGI. The CDR3 reads CASSYSNMNYGYTF. DNA of the CDR3: TGTGCCAGCAGTTACTCGAACATGAACTATGGCTACACCTTC.

The chain combines TRBV2 with TRBJ1-1; maybe TRBD1 (5 bases). Between the trimmed V and J ends, which lost 3 bases and 6 bases, there was a span of 17 bases. CDR1 is SNHLY and CDR2 is FYNNEI in the germline V gene. The CDR3 is 15 residues long. CDR3 nucleotide sequence: TGTGCCAGCAGTGACACCCAGGGAGTAAATGCTGAAGCTTTCTTT. This encodes CASSDTQGVNAEAFF.

V gene TRBV6-4 combines with J gene TRBJ2-4, with D perhaps matching TRBD1 (6 bases). Germline values: CDR1 MRHNA, CDR2 SNTAGT. V dropped 4 bases and J dropped 5 bases, with 15 bases sitting between them. CDR3 size: 15 residues. As DNA, the CDR3 is TGTGCCAGCAGTGTGTTGGCAGGGGCCCAAAACATTCAGTACTTC. Translation gives CASSVLAGAQNIQYF.

The chain carries TRBV20-1 and TRBJ2-1; 12 nucleotides align to TRBD2. The V gene's germline CDR1 is DFQATT and CDR2 SNEGSKA (reference sequence). V dropped 1 base and J dropped 4; count of bases not matched to a gene: 5. There are 16 residues in the CDR3. The CDR3 sequence is CSARVPGTSGYNEQFF. CDR3 in DNA: TGCAGTGCTAGAGTCCCCGGGACTAGCGGGTACAATGAGCAGTTCTTC.

The chain employs TRBV7-3 and TRBJ2-5; weak D call: TRBD2 (6 bases). The germline gives CDR1 SGHTA, CDR2 FQGTGA. Between the trimmed V and J ends, which lost 0 bases and 11 bases, there was a span of 13 bases. The CDR3 covers 13 residues. The CDR3 spells CASSLTGGRGQYF. As DNA, the CDR3 is TGTGCCAGCAGCTTAACGGGCGGACGGGGGCAGTACTTC.

The chain joins TRBV12-3 or TRBV12-4 to TRBJ1-2; no reliable D call. This CDR3 region has 16 residues. V lost 6 bases and J lost 4, with 21 bases in between. As DNA, the CDR3 is TGTGCCAGCAGCCGAGGTCGTCCCTACGGCTTCTATGGCTACACCTTC. It encodes CASSRGRPYGFYGYTF.

The chain combines TRBV5-5 with TRBJ1-2; TRBD1 aligns across 7 bases. With 0 bases clipped from V and 4 bases from J, the junction kept 6 bases outside the gene matches. Germline CDR1 reads SGHKS; CDR2 reads YYEKEE (reference sequence). The CDR3 is 15 residues long. The CDR3 sequence: CASSLVQGPSYGYTF. In DNA, the CDR3 is TGTGCCAGCAGCTTGGTACAGGGGCCCTCCTATGGCTACACCTTC.

This clonotype occurred a few times. CDR3 DNA: TGCGCCAGCAGCTGGGGATTTACTGGAAGCACAGATACGCAGTATTTT. Protein sequence: CASSWGFTGSTDTQYF. The chain uses TRBV5-1 and TRBJ2-3; D is uncertain. This CDR3 has 16 amino acids. Germline loops: CDR1 SGHRS, CDR2 YFSETQ. The germline V and J ends were trimmed by 3 bases and 0 bases, with 14 bases remaining between them.

The chain recombines TRBV5-1 with TRBJ2-1; D gene unclear. The CDR3 runs to 16 residues. Germline values: CDR1 SGHRS, CDR2 YFSETQ. V shed 2 bases and J shed 0 bases, with 12 bases lying between them. The DNA of the CDR3 is TGCGCCAGCAGCTTATTTCCAGCGCTCTCCTACAATGAGCAGTTCTTC. Translating gives CASSLFPALSYNEQFF.

The chain links TRBV5-1 to TRBJ2-1; the match to TRBD1 covers 9 bases. Trimming removed 5 bases from V and 4 bases from J; junction bases left unmatched: 10. Germline CDR1 reads SGHRS; CDR2 reads YFSETQ. The CDR3 contains 16 residues. CDR3 sequence reads: CASRLKGQGIYNEQFF. CDR3 DNA sequence: TGCGCCAGCAGACTAAAGGGACAGGGAATATACAATGAGCAGTTCTTC.

In this sample, this clonotype turned up a few times. This chain's CDR3 is CSATPGRNYGYTF. The CDR3 DNA is TGCAGTGCTACACCGGGACGCAACTATGGCTACACCTTC. The V gene is TRBV20-1, the J gene TRBJ1-2, with a possible D match to TRBD1 (5 bases). The CDR3 runs to 13 residues. With 4 bases removed from V and 2 bases from J, the gap between germline ends came to 11 bases. Looked up from germline, CDR1 is DFQATT and CDR2 is SNEGSKA (reference sequence).

This chain links TRBV24-1 with TRBJ2-1, with a weak D call TRBD1 (5 bases). CDR3 size: 14 residues. Trimming took 7 bases from V and 4 from J, leaving 13 bases between them. Germline CDR1 and CDR2: KGHDR and SFDVKD. The CDR3 here is CATSRDRTYNEQFF. In nucleotides, the CDR3 is TGTGCCACCAGCAGAGATCGGACATACAATGAGCAGTTCTTC.

V is TRBV11-2 and J is TRBJ2-1; 12 nucleotides align to TRBD2. The V gene end was trimmed by 5 bases and the J gene end by 8 bases; junction bases not matched to a gene: 7. The length of the CDR3 is 15 residues. Germline values: CDR1 SGHAT, CDR2 FQNNGV. The CDR3 is CASSPLAGGFDEQFF. CDR3 nucleotide sequence: TGTGCCAGCAGCCCTCTAGCGGGAGGGTTCGATGAGCAGTTCTTC.

V and J are TRBV28 and TRBJ2-7, with D perhaps being TRBD1 or TRBD2 (5 bases each). From germline, CDR1 is MDHEN and CDR2 SYDVKM. The V gene lost 5 bases and the J gene lost 5 bases, with 19 bases spanning the gap. This CDR3 is built from 15 residues. The CDR3 bases are TGTGCCAGCAGTCCTAGTCGACTGGGACGAGACGAGCAGTACGTC. As protein: CASSPSRLGRDEQYV.

The rearrangement joins TRBV15 to TRBJ1-6; possibly TRBD1 for D (5 bases). Per germline, CDR1 LNHNV and CDR2 YYDKDF (reference sequence). The CDR3 has 15 amino acids. With 1 base removed from V and 6 bases from J, the gap between germline ends came to 10 bases. This chain's CDR3 is CATSRAGGSNSPLHF. CDR3 coding DNA: TGTGCCACCAGCAGAGCGGGGGGGAGTAATTCACCCCTCCACTTT. Full variable domain (rest looked up from reference TRBV15 and TRBJ1-6): DAMVIQNPRYQVTQFGKPVTLSCSQTLNHNVMYWYQQKSSQAPKLLFHYYDKDFNNEADTPDNFQSRRPNTSFCFLDIRSPGLGDTAMYLCATSRAGGSNSPLHFGNGTRLTVT.

There are a few counts of this clonotype. The V gene is TRBV20-1, the J gene TRBJ2-1, with 8 bases lining up with TRBD2. The germline gives CDR1 DFQATT, CDR2 SNEGSKA (reference sequence). V lost 4 bases to trimming and J lost 7 bases; unmatched junction nucleotides: 12. The CDR3 is 15 amino acids. DNA of the CDR3: TGCAGTGCTAAACATCCCGGGACTAGGAGTAATGAGCAGTTCTTC. This gives the protein CSAKHPGTRSNEQFF.

This chain joins TRBV27 and TRBJ1-1; no clear D gene. This CDR3 comprises 11 residues. Trimming took off 6 bases at V and 6 bases at J, with 8 bases between the two ends. Germline-derived CDR1 and CDR2 are MNHEY and SMNVEV (reference sequence). DNA for the CDR3: TGTGCCAGCAGAAGTAGCGCTGAAGCTTTCTTT. It encodes CASRSSAEAFF.

This clonotype was detected many times. V and J are TRBV29-1 and TRBJ1-1; possibly TRBD1 for D (6 bases). V was shortened by 4 bases and J by 4 bases, with 22 bases between the two germline ends. Germline values: CDR1 SQVTM, CDR2 ANQGSEA. The CDR3 has 16 amino acids. The chain's CDR3 is CSVGGVTGGDGTEAFF. Here the CDR3 DNA reads TGCAGCGTTGGGGGGGTGACAGGAGGGGATGGCACTGAAGCTTTCTTT.

This clonotype has just a few counts. V usage is TRBV4-3 and J usage is TRBJ1-4; no clear D gene. The germline V and J ends were trimmed by 4 bases and 6 bases, with 12 bases remaining between them. The V gene's germline CDR1 is LGHNA and CDR2 YSLEER. The CDR3 is 14 residues long. As DNA, the CDR3 is TGCGCCAGCAGCCGAATAAGGCGTGATGAAAAACTGTTTTTT. This codes for CASSRIRRDEKLFF.

The chain couples TRBV25-1 to TRBJ2-3; the D is unclear. The germline V gene has CDR1 MGHDK and CDR2 SYGVNS. The CDR3 totals 14 residues. Trimming removed 4 bases from V and 6 bases from J, with 14 bases in between. The CDR3 DNA sequence: TGTGCCAGCAGTGCGTTGGAAGGGAACGATACGCAGTATTTT. Amino acids: CASSALEGNDTQYF.

This clonotype turned up a few times. The chain employs TRBV29-1 and TRBJ2-3; either TRBD1 or TRBD2 may fit D (5 bases each). Germline V lookup: CDR1 SQVTM, CDR2 ANQGSEA. The CDR3 covers 13 residues. With 7 bases removed from V and 2 bases from J, the gap between germline ends came to 13 bases. CDR3 DNA: TGCAGCGGTTCATGGGGGTCCACAGATACGCAGTATTTT. It encodes CSGSWGSTDTQYF.